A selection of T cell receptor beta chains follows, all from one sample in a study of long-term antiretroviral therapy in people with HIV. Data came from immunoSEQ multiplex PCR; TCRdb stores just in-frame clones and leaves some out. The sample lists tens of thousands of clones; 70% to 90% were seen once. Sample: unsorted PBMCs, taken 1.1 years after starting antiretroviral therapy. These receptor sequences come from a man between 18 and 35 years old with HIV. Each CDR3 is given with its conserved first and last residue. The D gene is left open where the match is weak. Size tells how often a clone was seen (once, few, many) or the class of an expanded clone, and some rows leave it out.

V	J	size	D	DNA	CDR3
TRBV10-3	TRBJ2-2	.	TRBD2	TGTGCCATCAGTGAAGTTGGGGAGGGGTTTTACGGGGAGCTGTTTTTT	CAISEVGEGFYGELFF
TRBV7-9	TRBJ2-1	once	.	TGTGCCAGCAGCGTCGGGGGCAATGAGCAGTTCTTC	CASSVGGNEQFF
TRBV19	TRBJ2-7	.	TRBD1	TGTGCCAGTAGTATAGGACAGGGGAGCTCCTACGAGCAGTACTTC	CASSIGQGSSYEQYF
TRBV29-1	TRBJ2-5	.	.	TGCAGCGTTGAACTGGTGTTGGGCAGGGGTACGCGAGAGACCCAGTACTTC	CSVELVLGRGTRETQYF
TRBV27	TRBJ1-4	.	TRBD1	TGTGCCAGCAGTATCTCTACAGGGGTGCGCGAAAAACTGTTTTTT	CASSISTGVREKLFF
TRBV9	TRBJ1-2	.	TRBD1	TGTGCCAGCAGCGTAGATACCGGACAGGATTATGGCTACACCTTC	CASSVDTGQDYGYTF
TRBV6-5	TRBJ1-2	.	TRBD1	TGTGCCAGCAGAACCGGGACAGCTCTTTATGGCTACACCTTC	CASRTGTALYGYTF
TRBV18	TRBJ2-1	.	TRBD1	TGTGCCAGCTCACCCGACAGGGGGCCCTACAATGAGCAGTTCTTC	CASSPDRGPYNEQFF
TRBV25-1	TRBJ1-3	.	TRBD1	TGTGCCAGCAGTGAATTTAACCAGGGGGCGAGAGGAAACACCATATATTTT	CASSEFNQGARGNTIYF
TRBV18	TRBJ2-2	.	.	TGTGCCAGCTCACCACCGGCGGGTGTGAACACCGGGGAGCTGTTTTTT	CASSPPAGVNTGELFF
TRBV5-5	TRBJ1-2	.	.	TGTGCCAGCAGCCACGGTGGGGGGGATTACTATGGCTACACCTTC	CASSHGGGDYYGYTF
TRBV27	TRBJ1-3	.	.	TGTGCCAGCAGTTTATCGCGACAGGGAAACACCATATATTTT	CASSLSRQGNTIYF
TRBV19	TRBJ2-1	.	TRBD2	TGTGCCAGTAGTAGGACTAGCGGGACTTACTACAATGAGCAGTTCTTC	CASSRTSGTYYNEQFF
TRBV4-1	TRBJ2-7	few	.	TGCGCCAGCGGGGCAGGCCACTCCTACGAGCAGTACTTC	CASGAGHSYEQYF
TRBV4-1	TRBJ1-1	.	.	TGCGCCAGCAGCCAAGAGAGTGATGAAGCTTTCTTT	CASSQESDEAFF
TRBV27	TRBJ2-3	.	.	TGTGCCAGCAGTCTGTATGTAGGCGGCAAGGTGGATACGCAGTATTTT	CASSLYVGGKVDTQYF
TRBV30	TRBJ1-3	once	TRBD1	TGTGCCTGGAGTACGGGACAGGGGGCCCCCCTCGTATATTTT	CAWSTGQGAPLVYF
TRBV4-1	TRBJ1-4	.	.	TGCGCCAGCAGCCGGACAGTTAATGAAAAACTGTTTTTT	CASSRTVNEKLFF
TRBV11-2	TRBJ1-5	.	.	TGTGCCAGCAGCTTAGGGAGGGGACAGCCCCAGCATTTT	CASSLGRGQPQHF
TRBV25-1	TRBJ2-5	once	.	TGTGCCAGCAGTGAATGGGTCTTTGGGGAGAAAGAGACCCAGTACTTC	CASSEWVFGEKETQYF
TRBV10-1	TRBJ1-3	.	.	TGCGCCAGCAGTGAAAATGGGAGGGGGACCTCTGGAAACACCATATATTTT	CASSENGRGTSGNTIYF
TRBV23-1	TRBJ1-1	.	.	TGCGCCAGCAGTCAAGGTCATATCATGAACACTGAAGCTTTCTTT	CASSQGHIMNTEAFF
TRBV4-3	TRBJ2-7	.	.	TGCGCCAGCAGCCAGGACGAGCTCAGCTCCTACGAGCAGTACTTC	CASSQDELSSYEQYF
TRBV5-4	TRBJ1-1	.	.	TGTGCCAGCACGAGGAGGGGGAACACTGAAGCTTTCTTT	CASTRRGNTEAFF
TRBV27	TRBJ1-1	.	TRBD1	TGTGCCAGCAGTTTAGCGACAGGGGTGGATGAAGCTTTCTTT	CASSLATGVDEAFF
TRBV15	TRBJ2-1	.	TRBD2	TGTGCCACCAGCAGAGGACTAGCGGAGTACAATGAGCAGTTCTTC	CATSRGLAEYNEQFF
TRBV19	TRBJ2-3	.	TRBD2	TGTGCCAGTAGTTTCCGGACTAGCGGGGGTGAAGATACGCAGTATTTT	CASSFRTSGGEDTQYF
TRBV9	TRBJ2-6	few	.	TGTGCCAGCGAGCCAACCTCTGGGGCCAACGTCCTGACTTTC	CASEPTSGANVLTF
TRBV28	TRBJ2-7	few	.	TGTGCCACTAACCGGGGGCAGGGCTACGAGCAGTACTTC	CATNRGQGYEQYF
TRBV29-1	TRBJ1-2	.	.	TGCAGCGTTGCAGGCGCCCTGGCGCGGGGCTACACCTTC	CSVAGALARGYTF
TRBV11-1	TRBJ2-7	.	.	TGTGCCAGCAGCTCCAACGACAGGTACGAGCAGTACTTC	CASSSNDRYEQYF
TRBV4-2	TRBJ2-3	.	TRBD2	TGTGCCAGCAGCCCAATAATAGCGGGGGAGAGCACAGATACGCAGTATTTT	CASSPIIAGESTDTQYF
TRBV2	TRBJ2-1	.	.	TGTGCCAGCAGCCCGGGACTTTACAATGAGCAGTTCTTC	CASSPGLYNEQFF
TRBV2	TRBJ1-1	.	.	TGTGCCAGCAGTGAAGCCGGGAAAGCTTTCTTT	CASSEAGKAFF
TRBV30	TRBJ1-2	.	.	TGTGCCTGGAGTGTACGCCGGAACTATGGCTACACCTTC	CAWSVRRNYGYTF
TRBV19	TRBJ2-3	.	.	TGTGCCAGTAGTATTATCCGAGGGGCCAGCACAGATACGCAGTATTTT	CASSIIRGASTDTQYF
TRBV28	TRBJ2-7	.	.	TGTGCCAGCAGTTTACTTGCCCCCGGGCCCCTCTACGAGCAGTACTTC	CASSLLAPGPLYEQYF
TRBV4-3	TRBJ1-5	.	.	TGCGCCAGCAGCCAAGACCCGACCCCTGGGAGCAATCAGCCCCAGCATTTT	CASSQDPTPGSNQPQHF
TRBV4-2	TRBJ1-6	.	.	TGTGCCAGCAGCCATCCAGCTAATTCACCCCTCCACTTT	CASSHPANSPLHF
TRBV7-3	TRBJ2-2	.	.	TGTGCCAGCAGTTTGGGGACGGAGTTAACCGGGGAGCTGTTTTTT	CASSLGTELTGELFF
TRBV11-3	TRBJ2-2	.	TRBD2	TGTGCCAGCAGCCCTTATAGCGGGCCGAACACCGGGGAGCTGTTTTTT	CASSPYSGPNTGELFF
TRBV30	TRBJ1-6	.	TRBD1	TGTGCCTGGAGGGGGACAGCTGGGTCACCCCTCCACTTT	CAWRGTAGSPLHF
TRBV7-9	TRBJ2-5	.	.	TGTGCCAGCAGCCCCCGGAAGGTCCAAGGCCAAGAGACCCAGTACTTC	CASSPRKVQGQETQYF
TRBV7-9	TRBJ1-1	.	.	TGTGCCAGCAGCCTCTCCTGGGCAGGGCCGAACACTGAAGCTTTCTTT	CASSLSWAGPNTEAFF
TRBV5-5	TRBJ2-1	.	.	TGTGCCAGCAGCTTGGGACAGGGAGGATCACTATATGAGCAGTTCTTC	CASSLGQGGSLYEQFF
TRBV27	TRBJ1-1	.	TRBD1	TGTGCCAGCAGTTCCCCTTCCAAACAGGGGGTCAACACTGAAGCTTTCTTT	CASSSPSKQGVNTEAFF
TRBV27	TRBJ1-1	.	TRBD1	TGTGCCAGCAGTTCAGGGGGCGGGTTTGATGAAGCTTTCTTT	CASSSGGGFDEAFF
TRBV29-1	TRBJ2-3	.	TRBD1	TGCAGCGTAGCAGGGGGCCGTGCCTCCACAGATACGCAGTATTTT	CSVAGGRASTDTQYF
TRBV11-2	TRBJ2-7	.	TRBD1	TGTGCCAGCAGCTCATGGGACAGAAATTACGAGCAGTACTTC	CASSSWDRNYEQYF
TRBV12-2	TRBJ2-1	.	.	TGTGCAAGCCACTTGGTTACAGCGGGAGAATCATTTGAGGTGGACACTGAGCAGTTCTTC	CASHLVTAGESFEVDTEQFF
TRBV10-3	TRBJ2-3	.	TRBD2	TGTGCCATCAGGATGCCTCCGGGGACTAGCGGGGACACAGATACGCAGTATTTT	CAIRMPPGTSGDTDTQYF
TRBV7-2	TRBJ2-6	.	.	TGTGCCAGCAGCCTTAGGGGACTCCAGGGCACCTCTGGGGCCAACGTCCTGACTTTC	CASSLRGLQGTSGANVLTF
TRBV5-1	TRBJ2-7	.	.	TGCGCCAGCAGCCTTCAGGGTTACGAGCAGTACTTC	CASSLQGYEQYF
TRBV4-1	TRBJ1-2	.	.	TGCGCCAGCAGCCATCGGGTATATGGCTACACCTTC	CASSHRVYGYTF
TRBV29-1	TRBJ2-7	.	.	TGCAGCGCCAGCCCGCTGGCCAGCCCTCCCCACGAGCAGTACTTC	CSASPLASPPHEQYF
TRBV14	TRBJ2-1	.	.	TGTGCCAGCAGCCTATACAATGAGCAGTTCTTC	CASSLYNEQFF